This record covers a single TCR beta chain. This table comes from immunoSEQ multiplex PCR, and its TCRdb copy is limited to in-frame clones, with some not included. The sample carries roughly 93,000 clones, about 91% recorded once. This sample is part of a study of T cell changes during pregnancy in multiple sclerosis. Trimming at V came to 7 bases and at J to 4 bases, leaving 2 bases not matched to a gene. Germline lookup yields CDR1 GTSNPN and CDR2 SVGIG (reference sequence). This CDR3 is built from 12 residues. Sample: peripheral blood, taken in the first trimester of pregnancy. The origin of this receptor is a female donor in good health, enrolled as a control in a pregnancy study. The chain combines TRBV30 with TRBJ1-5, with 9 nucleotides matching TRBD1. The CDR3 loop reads CASGQGNQPQHF. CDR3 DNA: TGTGCCTCGGGACAGGGTAATCAGCCCCAGCATTTT.